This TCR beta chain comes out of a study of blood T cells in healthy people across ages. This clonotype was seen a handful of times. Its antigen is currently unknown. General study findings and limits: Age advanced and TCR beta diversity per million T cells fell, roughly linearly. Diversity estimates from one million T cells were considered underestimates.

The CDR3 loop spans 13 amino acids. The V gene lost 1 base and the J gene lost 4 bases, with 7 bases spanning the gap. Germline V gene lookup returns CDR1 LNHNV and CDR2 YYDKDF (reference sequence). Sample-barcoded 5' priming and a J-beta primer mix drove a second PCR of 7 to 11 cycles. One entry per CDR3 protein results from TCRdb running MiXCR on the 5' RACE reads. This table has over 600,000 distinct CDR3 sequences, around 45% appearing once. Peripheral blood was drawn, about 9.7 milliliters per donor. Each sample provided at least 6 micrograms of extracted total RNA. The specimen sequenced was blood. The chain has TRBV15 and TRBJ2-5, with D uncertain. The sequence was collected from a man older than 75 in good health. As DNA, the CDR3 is TGTGCCACCAGCAGAGTAGTCAGAGAGACCCAGTACTTC. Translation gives CATSRVVRETQYF. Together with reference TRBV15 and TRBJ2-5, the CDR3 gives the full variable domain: DAMVIQNPRYQVTQFGKPVTLSCSQTLNHNVMYWYQQKSSQAPKLLFHYYDKDFNNEADTPDNFQSRRPNTSFCFLDIRSPGLGDTAMYLCATSRVVRETQYFGPGTRLLVL.